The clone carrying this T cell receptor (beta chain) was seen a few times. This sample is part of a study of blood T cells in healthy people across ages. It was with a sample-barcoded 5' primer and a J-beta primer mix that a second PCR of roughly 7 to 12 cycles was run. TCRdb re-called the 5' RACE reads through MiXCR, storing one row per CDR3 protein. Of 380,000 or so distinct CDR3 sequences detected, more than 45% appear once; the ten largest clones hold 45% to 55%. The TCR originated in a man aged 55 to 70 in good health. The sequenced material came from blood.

CDR3 sequence (DNA): TGCAGCGCCCAAGTCCTAGCGGGAGGCCTGGTGCACAATGAGCAGTTCTTC. Translating it yields CSAQVLAGGLVHNEQFF. The chain links TRBV29-1 to TRBJ2-1; 11 bases line up with TRBD2. This CDR3 region has 17 residues. Germline V gene lookup returns CDR1 SQVTM and CDR2 ANQGSEA. V dropped 7 bases and J dropped 5; count of bases not matched to a gene: 16.